This T cell receptor (beta chain) was observed in a study of shared clonotypes between healthy human individuals. General study points: Specimens sampled were limited to blood, with tissue repertoires likely differing.

The CDR3 contains 15 residues. Germline V CDR1 and CDR2: MNHNS, SASEGT. V lost 4 bases to trimming and J lost 4 bases; unmatched junction nucleotides: 5. Note on this clone: Its antigen remains unknown.

Data came from immunoSEQ multiplex PCR; TCRdb stores just in-frame clones and leaves some out. The sample records around 940,000 clones, about three quarters being singletons. The sequence was collected from a man between 18 and 29 years old in good health. The specimen was memory CD4+ T cells sorted from blood. Subset in this sample: CD45RA-negative fraction. This chain links TRBV6-1 with TRBJ1-5; 9 bases map to TRBD1. The CDR3 nucleotides read TGTGCCAGCAGTGCATGGGACAGGGCGAATCAGCCCCAGCATTTT. Translation: CASSAWDRANQPQHF.